This T cell receptor (beta chain) was retrieved from a study of shared clonotypes between healthy human individuals. Profiled with immunoSEQ multiplex PCR; TCRdb holds only in-frame clones, not every one. The sample shows 2,100,000 or so clones, approximately 94% of them seen only once. A CD45RA-negative memory subset and a CD45RA+ naive subset were separated from the CD4+ cells. This CDR3 region has 15 residues. CDR1 and CDR2 from the germline V gene are GTSNPN and SVGIG (reference sequence). Trimming took 0 bases from V and 6 from J; bases not matched to a gene: 9. General study points: An effect of sequencing depth on clonotype sharing among donors was expected.

As concerns this clone: Its antigen is unknown.

This receptor was obtained from a man between 18 and 35 years old in good health. Sequenced sample: naive CD4+ T cells sorted from blood. Subset given: CD45RA+ positively selected. The rearrangement joins TRBV30 to TRBJ2-7; 9 bases match TRBD1. The CDR3 loop reads CAWSVGTGPWGEQYF. CDR3 DNA: TGTGCCTGGAGTGTAGGGACAGGGCCTTGGGGCGAGCAGTACTTC.